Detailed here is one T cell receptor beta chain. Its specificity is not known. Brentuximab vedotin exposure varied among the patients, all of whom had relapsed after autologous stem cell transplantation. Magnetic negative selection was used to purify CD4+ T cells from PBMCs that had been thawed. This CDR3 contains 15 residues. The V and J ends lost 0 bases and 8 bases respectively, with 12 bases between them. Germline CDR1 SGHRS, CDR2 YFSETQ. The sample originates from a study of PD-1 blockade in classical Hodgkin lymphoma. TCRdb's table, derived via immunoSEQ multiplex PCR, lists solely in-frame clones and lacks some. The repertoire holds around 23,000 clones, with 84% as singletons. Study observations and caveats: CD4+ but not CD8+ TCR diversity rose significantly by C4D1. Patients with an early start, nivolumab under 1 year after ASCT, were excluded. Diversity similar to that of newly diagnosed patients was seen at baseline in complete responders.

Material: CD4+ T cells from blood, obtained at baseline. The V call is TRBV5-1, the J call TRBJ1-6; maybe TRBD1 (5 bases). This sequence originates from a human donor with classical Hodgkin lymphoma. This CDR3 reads CASSLAGTADSPLHF. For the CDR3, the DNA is TGCGCCAGCAGCTTGGCCGGGACGGCCGATTCACCCCTCCACTTT.